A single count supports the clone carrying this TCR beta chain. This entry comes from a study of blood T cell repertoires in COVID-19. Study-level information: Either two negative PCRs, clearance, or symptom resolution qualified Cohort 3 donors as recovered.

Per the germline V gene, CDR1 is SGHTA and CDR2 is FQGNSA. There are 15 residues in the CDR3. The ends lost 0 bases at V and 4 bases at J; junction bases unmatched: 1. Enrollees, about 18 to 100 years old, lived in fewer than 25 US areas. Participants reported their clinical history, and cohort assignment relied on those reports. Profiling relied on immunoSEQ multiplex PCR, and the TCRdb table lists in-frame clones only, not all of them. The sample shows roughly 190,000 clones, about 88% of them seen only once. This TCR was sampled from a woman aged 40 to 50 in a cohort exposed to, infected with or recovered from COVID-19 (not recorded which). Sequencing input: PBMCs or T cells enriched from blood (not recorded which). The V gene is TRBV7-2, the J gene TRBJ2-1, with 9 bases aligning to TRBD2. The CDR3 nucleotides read TGTGCCAGCAGCTTAGCGACTAGCGGATACAATGAGCAGTTCTTC. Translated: CASSLATSGYNEQFF.